This TCR beta chain was profiled in a study of T cells in Graves' hyperthyroidism and ophthalmopathy. Study-level points and caveats: The blood repertoire included most of the expanded thyroid clonotypes above 0.001. Ophthalmopathy was predicted by the model a median of about 6.5 months ahead of onset.

Aged 18 to 65, the patients had hyperthyroidism that was newly diagnosed and had lasted under 2 months. The sample holds a few counts of this clonotype. As yet, its antigen is unknown. Amplification yielded TCR beta CDR3 regions, with RNA transcripts as the source. The HTBI primer set was used in a first-round RT-PCR of the TCR CDR3. TCRdb processed the multiplex PCR reads anew with MiXCR; each CDR3 protein has one entry. The table shows more than 300,000 distinct CDR3 sequences, with about 17% occurring only once. This sequence originates from a woman under 40 with Graves' hyperthyroidism that later progressed to Graves' ophthalmopathy. Sequenced: blood.

In nucleotides, the CDR3 is TGCAGTGCTAGGGGGGGGGGCCCCTTCTATGGCTACACCTTC. Residues: CSARGGGPFYGYTF. The genes are TRBV20-1 and TRBJ1-2, with D possibly matching TRBD1 (6 bases). V was shortened by 3 bases and J by 4 bases, with 15 bases between the two germline ends. The CDR3 has 14 amino acids. Germline CDR1 reads DFQATT; CDR2 reads SNEGSKA (reference sequence).